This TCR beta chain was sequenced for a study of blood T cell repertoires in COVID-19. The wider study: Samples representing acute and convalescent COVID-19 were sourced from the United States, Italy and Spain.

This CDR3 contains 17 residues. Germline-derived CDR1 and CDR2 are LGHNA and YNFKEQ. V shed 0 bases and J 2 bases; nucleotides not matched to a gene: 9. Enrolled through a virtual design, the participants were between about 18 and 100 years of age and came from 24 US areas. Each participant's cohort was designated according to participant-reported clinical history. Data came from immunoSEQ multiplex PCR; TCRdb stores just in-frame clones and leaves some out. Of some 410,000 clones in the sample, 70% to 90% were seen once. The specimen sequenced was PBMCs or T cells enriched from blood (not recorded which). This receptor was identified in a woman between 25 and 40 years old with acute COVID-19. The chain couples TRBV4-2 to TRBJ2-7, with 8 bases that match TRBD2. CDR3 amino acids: CASSQDRNSGGAYEQYF. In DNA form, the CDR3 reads TGTGCCAGCAGCCAAGATCGGAACAGCGGGGGAGCCTACGAGCAGTACTTC.